Shown below are 19 T cell receptor beta chains from a single sample sequenced in a study of cytomegalovirus exposure and HLA in healthy donors. The PCR ran on 60 Vbeta and 13 Jbeta primers. Data came from immunoSEQ multiplex PCR; TCRdb stores just in-frame clones and leaves some out. The profile shows around 150,000 clones, about four fifths of them singletons. The sequenced material came from PBMCs. The source of these receptors is a woman in her fifties or sixties in good health and CMV-seronegative.

The V gene is TRBV9, the J gene TRBJ2-6; maybe TRBD2 (5 bases). V was clipped by 4 bases and J by 0 bases, with 8 bases between them. Germline loops: CDR1 SGDLS, CDR2 YYNGEE. The CDR3 runs 15 residues. This chain's CDR3 is CASSQLGSGANVLTF. In DNA form, the CDR3 reads TGTGCCAGCAGCCAACTAGGCTCTGGGGCCAACGTCCTGACTTTC.

The gene calls are TRBV5-6 and TRBJ2-1; D perhaps matches TRBD1 (6 bases). The CDR3 totals 11 residues. CDR1 SGHDT and CDR2 YYEEEE come from the germline V gene. Trimming took off 5 bases at V and 11 bases at J, with 11 bases between the two ends. The CDR3 DNA sequence: TGTGCCAGCAGTCGGACAGAAAAGCAGTTCTTC. It yields the protein CASSRTEKQFF.

This chain joins TRBV2 and TRBJ1-6; 9 bases map to TRBD1. CDR1 is SNHLY and CDR2 is FYNNEI in the germline V gene. Trimming cost V 6 bases and J 17 bases; bases outside gene matches: 8. The CDR3 is 12 amino acids. CDR3 loop: CASRGDREIFHF. The CDR3, as DNA: TGTGCCAGCAGGGGGGACAGGGAGATTTTCCACTTT.

The chain employs TRBV7-9 and TRBJ2-1; the D gene is possibly TRBD2 (7 bases). Germline V gene lookup returns CDR1 SEHNR and CDR2 FQNEAQ (reference sequence). The CDR3 spans 16 residues. V lost 0 bases, J lost 4 bases, and 13 bases lay in between. The CDR3 loop reads CASSLAGGGLYNEQFF. For the CDR3, the DNA is TGTGCCAGCAGCTTAGCAGGGGGGGGGTTGTACAATGAGCAGTTCTTC.

V and J are TRBV11-2 and TRBJ2-7, with a tentative D call TRBD2 (5 bases). Germline CDR1 SGHAT, CDR2 FQNNGV. V gave up 2 bases and J gave up 3 bases, with 11 bases separating them. CDR3 length: 14 residues. The CDR3 nucleotides are TGTGCCAGCAGCTTATTTCGGGATGGCTACGAGCAGTACTTC. It codes for CASSLFRDGYEQYF.

The gene calls are TRBV10-3 and TRBJ1-1; 7 nucleotides agree with TRBD1. The germline gives CDR1 ENHRY, CDR2 SYGVKD. This CDR3 contains 13 residues. The V and J ends lost 6 bases and 3 bases, in that order; junction bases with no gene match: 4. In nucleotides, the CDR3 is TGTGCCATCAGCAACGACAGGGACACTGAAGCTTTCTTT. It codes for CAISNDRDTEAFF.

The chain joins TRBV21-1 to TRBJ1-1; no DNA check was done on the table's D call, TRBD1. TRBV21-1 is recorded as a pseudogene. This CDR3 region has 13 residues. DNA of the CDR3: TGTGCCAGCAGCAAAGTAGGGGACACTGAAGCTTTCTTT. Translating gives CASSKVGDTEAFF.

Notes on this clone: Germline is not matched at one junction end, which may reflect a read error. The chain combines TRBV27 with TRBJ2-7, with 11 bases that match TRBD2. Germline assignment: CDR1 MNHEY and CDR2 SMNVEV (reference sequence). The CDR3 is 14 amino acids. CDR3 DNA: TGTGTCAGCAGATTAGCGGGAGGGAACTACGAGCAGTACTTC. Encoded protein: CVSRLAGGNYEQYF.

The V gene is TRBV28, the J gene TRBJ1-2; D remains unclear. V was trimmed by 5 bases and J by 2 bases, leaving 15 bases between them. Germline CDR1 reads MDHEN; CDR2 reads SYDVKM. The CDR3 runs to 15 residues. The CDR3 sequence is CASSRSTLNNYGYTF. The CDR3 bases are TGTGCCAGCAGTCGCTCCACACTAAACAACTATGGCTACACCTTC.

The chain joins TRBV19 to TRBJ1-1; 10 bases agree with TRBD1. Germline CDR1 reads LNHDA; CDR2 reads SQIVND (reference sequence). CDR3 length: 15 residues. V was pared by 5 bases and J by 3 bases, with 6 bases of the junction left unmatched. The CDR3 DNA sequence: TGTGCCAGTAGTTCATCCGGGACAGGGGACACTGAAGCTTTCTTT. Amino acids: CASSSSGTGDTEAFF.

In DNA form, the CDR3 reads TGTGCCAGCAGCCTTACCGGGAGTGGCACAGATACGCAGTATTTT. Translation gives CASSLTGSGTDTQYF. The chain is built from TRBV7-2 and TRBJ2-3; tentative D call: TRBD2 (6 bases). Looked up from germline, CDR1 is SGHTA and CDR2 is FQGNSA. The CDR3 contains 15 residues. The ends were cut back, 5 bases at V and 1 base at J, with 13 bases in the middle.

The chain has TRBV19 and TRBJ2-1; D remains ambiguous. V was clipped by 1 base and J by 6 bases, with 7 bases between them. The CDR3 spans 13 residues. CDR1 LNHDA and CDR2 SQIVND come from the germline V gene (reference sequence). This CDR3 reads CASSIGLSNEQFF. DNA of the CDR3: TGTGCCAGTAGTATAGGTCTAAGCAATGAGCAGTTCTTC.

The V and J genes are TRBV28 and TRBJ1-4; 7 bases match TRBD1. This CDR3 has 16 amino acids. V shed 3 bases and J 0 bases; nucleotides not matched to a gene: 4. Germline V CDR1 and CDR2: MDHEN, SYDVKM. This CDR3 reads CASSLRGGSTNEKLFF. The CDR3 DNA sequence: TGTGCCAGCAGTTTGAGAGGGGGCTCAACTAATGAAAAACTGTTTTTT.

The chain carries TRBV28 and TRBJ2-1; 9 positions agree with TRBD2. The CDR3 extends over 17 amino acids. Germline CDR1 reads MDHEN; CDR2 reads SYDVKM. V lost 7 bases, J lost 6 bases, and 16 bases stayed unmatched. The CDR3 loop is CASTASSSGRFSNEQFF. The CDR3, as DNA: TGTGCCAGCACCGCGTCGAGTAGCGGGAGATTTAGCAATGAGCAGTTCTTC.

This clone was observed a few times. V gene TRBV7-2 combines with J gene TRBJ1-1; the D gene is possibly TRBD1 (6 bases). The CDR3 extends over 15 amino acids. Germline V gene lookup returns CDR1 SGHTA and CDR2 FQGNSA. Trimming took off 5 bases at V and 1 base at J, with 14 bases between the two ends. The CDR3 region is CASSPRGWGNTEAFF. The CDR3 bases are TGTGCCAGCAGCCCGAGGGGGTGGGGGAACACTGAAGCTTTCTTT.

In this sample, this clone turned up a few times. In DNA, the CDR3 is TGCGCCAGCAGCCTCAAATCTGACGGGGCCTACGAGCAGTACTTC. Residues: CASSLKSDGAYEQYF. V gene TRBV5-1 combines with J gene TRBJ2-7; perhaps TRBD2 as D (5 bases). Trimming stripped 4 bases from V and 2 bases from J, with 16 bases between. The CDR3 spans 15 residues. Germline loops: CDR1 SGHRS, CDR2 YFSETQ.

This chain links TRBV15 with TRBJ2-1, with 7 bases lining up with TRBD2. This CDR3 is 15 amino acids long. The V gene end was trimmed by 3 bases and the J gene end by 4 bases; junction bases not matched to a gene: 6. Looked up from germline, CDR1 is LNHNV and CDR2 is YYDKDF (reference sequence). The CDR3 DNA reads as TGTGCCACCAGCAGGGAGCTAGCGGATTACAATGAGCAGTTCTTC. This encodes CATSRELADYNEQFF.

The chain carries TRBV7-2 and TRBJ2-7; weak D call: TRBD2 (6 bases). Deletions cut 1 base from V and 5 bases from J, with 18 bases between. CDR3 length: 16 residues. Germline V gene sequence: CDR1 SGHTA, CDR2 FQGNSA. The CDR3 nucleotides read TGTGCCAGCAGCTTAGATCGCGGGATACTTCACCACGAGCAGTACTTC. Protein: CASSLDRGILHHEQYF.

This sequence joins TRBV7-7 and TRBJ2-7; possible D gene TRBD2, 7 bases. The germline V gene encodes CDR1 SSHAT and CDR2 FNYEAQ (reference sequence). The CDR3 spans 14 residues. V gave up 11 bases and J gave up 1 base, with 18 bases separating them. CDR3 DNA: TGTGCCCAAGGGGGGGGAGGCCTATCCTACGAGCAGTACTTC. Its translation: CAQGGGGLSYEQYF.